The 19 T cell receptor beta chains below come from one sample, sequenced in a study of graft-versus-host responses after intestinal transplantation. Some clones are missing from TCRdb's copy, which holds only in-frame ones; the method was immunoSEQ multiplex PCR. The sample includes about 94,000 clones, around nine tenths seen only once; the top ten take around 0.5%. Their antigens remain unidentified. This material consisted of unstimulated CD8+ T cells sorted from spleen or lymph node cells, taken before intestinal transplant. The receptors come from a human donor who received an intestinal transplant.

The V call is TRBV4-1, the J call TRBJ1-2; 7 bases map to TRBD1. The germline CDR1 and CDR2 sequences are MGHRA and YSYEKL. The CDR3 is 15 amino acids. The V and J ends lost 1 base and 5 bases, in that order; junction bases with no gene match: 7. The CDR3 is CASSQGQGTVYGYTF. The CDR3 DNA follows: TGCGCCAGCAGCCAAGGACAGGGAACCGTATATGGCTACACCTTC.

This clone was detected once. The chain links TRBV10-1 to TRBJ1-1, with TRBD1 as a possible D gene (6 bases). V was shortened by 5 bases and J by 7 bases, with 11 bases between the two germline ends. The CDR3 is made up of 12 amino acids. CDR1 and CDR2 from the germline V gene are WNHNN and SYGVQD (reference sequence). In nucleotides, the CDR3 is TGCGCCAGCAGTCGGGGGGCCGGTGAAGCTTTCTTT. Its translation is CASSRGAGEAFF.

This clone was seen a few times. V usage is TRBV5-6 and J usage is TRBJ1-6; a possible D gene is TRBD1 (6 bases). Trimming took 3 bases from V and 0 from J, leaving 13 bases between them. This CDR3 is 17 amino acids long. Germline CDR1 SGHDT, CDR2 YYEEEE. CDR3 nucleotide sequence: TGTGCCAGCAGCTCCCCGGGACACAGCTCCTATAATTCACCCCTCCACTTT. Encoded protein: CASSSPGHSSYNSPLHF.

CDR3 bases: TGTGCCAGCAGTGAAATTGCAGGGGGGCGTGGCTACACCTTC. This sequence encodes CASSEIAGGRGYTF. The V gene is TRBV6-5, the J gene TRBJ1-2, with TRBD1 matching 7 bases. In germline, CDR1 is MNHEY, CDR2 SVGAGI. The CDR3 contains 14 residues. Losses at the gene ends were 5 bases for V and 7 bases for J; bases not matched to a gene: 10.

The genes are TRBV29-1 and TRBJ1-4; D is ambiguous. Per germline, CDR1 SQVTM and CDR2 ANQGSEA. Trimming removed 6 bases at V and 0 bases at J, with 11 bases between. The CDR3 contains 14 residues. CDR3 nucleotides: TGCAGCGTGGCGGGCTTTGCAACTAATGAAAAACTGTTTTTT. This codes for CSVAGFATNEKLFF.

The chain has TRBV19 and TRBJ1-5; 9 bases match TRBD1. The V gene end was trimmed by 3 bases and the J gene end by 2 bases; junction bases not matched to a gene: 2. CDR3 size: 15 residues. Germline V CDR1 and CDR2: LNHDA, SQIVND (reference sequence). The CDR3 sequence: CASSIRTGGNQPQHF. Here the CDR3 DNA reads TGTGCCAGTAGTATCCGGACAGGGGGCAATCAGCCCCAGCATTTT.

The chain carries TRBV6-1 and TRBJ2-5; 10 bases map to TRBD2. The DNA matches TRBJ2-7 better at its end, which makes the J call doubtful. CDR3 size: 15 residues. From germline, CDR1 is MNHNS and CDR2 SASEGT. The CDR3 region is CAIRTPGTSDYEQYF. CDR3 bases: TGTGCCATCCGGACGCCCGGGACTAGCGACTACGAGCAGTACTTC.

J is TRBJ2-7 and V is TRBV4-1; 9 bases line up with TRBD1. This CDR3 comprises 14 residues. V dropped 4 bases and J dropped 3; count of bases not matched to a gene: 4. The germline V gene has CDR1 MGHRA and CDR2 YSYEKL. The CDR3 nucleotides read TGCGCCAGCAGCCCTCGGACAGGGGACTACGAGCAGTACTTC. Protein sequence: CASSPRTGDYEQYF.

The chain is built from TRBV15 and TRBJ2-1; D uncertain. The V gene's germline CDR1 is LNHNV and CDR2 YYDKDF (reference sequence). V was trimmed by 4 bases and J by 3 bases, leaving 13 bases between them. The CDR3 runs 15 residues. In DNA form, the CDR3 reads TGTGCCACCAGCAACCCGGTCCCGGGCTACAATGAGCAGTTCTTC. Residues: CATSNPVPGYNEQFF.

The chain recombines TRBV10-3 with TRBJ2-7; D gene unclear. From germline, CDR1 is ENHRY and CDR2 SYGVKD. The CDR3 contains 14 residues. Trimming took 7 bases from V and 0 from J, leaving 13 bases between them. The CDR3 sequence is CAINDRDSSYEQYF. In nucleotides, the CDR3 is TGTGCCATCAATGACCGAGATAGCTCCTACGAGCAGTACTTC.

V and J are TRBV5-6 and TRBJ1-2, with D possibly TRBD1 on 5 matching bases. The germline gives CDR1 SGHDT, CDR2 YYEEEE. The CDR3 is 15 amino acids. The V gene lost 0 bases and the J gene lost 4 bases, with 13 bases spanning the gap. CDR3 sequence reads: CASSLVGVGGYGYTF. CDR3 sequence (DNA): TGTGCCAGCAGCTTGGTAGGGGTTGGTGGCTATGGCTACACCTTC.

The CDR3 protein is CSVVAGYSYEQYF. Here the CDR3 DNA reads TGCAGCGTTGTGGCAGGGTACTCCTACGAGCAGTACTTC. The V call is TRBV29-1, the J call TRBJ2-7; TRBD1 might be the D (5 bases). Per germline, CDR1 SQVTM and CDR2 ANQGSEA. Deletions cut 4 bases from V and 0 bases from J, with 10 bases between. This CDR3 has 13 residues.

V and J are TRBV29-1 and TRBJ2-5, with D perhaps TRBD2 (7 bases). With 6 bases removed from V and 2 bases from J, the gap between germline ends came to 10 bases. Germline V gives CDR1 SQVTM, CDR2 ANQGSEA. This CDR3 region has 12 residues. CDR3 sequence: CSVEGGQETQYF. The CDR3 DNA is TGCAGCGTAGAGGGGGGGCAAGAGACCCAGTACTTC.

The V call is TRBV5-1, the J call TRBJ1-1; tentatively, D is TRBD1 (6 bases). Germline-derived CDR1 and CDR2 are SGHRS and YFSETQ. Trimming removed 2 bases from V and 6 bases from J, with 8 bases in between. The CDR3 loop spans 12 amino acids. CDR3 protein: CASSFTGSEAFF. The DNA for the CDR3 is TGCGCCAGCAGCTTTACAGGGTCTGAAGCTTTCTTT.

CDR3 amino acids: CASYPRRGGRVSTDTQYF. CDR3 DNA: TGCGCCAGCTACCCTCGGCGGGGGGGCCGGGTTAGCACAGATACGCAGTATTTT. The chain joins TRBV5-1 to TRBJ2-3; the match to TRBD2 covers 9 bases. CDR1 and CDR2 from the germline V gene are SGHRS and YFSETQ. The CDR3 length is 18 residues. V gave up 7 bases and J gave up 0 bases; unmatched junction bases: 15.

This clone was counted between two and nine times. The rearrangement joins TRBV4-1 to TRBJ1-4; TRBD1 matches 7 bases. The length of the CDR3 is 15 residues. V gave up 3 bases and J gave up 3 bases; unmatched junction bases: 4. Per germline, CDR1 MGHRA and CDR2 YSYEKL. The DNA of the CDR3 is TGCGCCAGCAGCCAGTCTGGGACAGCTAATGAAAAACTGTTTTTT. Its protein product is CASSQSGTANEKLFF.

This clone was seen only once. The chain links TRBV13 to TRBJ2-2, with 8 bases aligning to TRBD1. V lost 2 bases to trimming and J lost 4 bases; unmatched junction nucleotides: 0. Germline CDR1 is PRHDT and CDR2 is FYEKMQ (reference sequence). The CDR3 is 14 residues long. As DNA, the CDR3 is TGTGCCAGCAGCTTAACAGGGGGCACCGGGGAGCTGTTTTTT. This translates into CASSLTGGTGELFF.

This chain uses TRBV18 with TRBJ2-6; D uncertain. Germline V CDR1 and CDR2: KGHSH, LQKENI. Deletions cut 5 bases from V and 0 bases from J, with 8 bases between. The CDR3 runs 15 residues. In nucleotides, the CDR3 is TGTGCCAGCTCAGAGCGAAACTCTGGGGCCAACGTCCTGACTTTC. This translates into CASSERNSGANVLTF.

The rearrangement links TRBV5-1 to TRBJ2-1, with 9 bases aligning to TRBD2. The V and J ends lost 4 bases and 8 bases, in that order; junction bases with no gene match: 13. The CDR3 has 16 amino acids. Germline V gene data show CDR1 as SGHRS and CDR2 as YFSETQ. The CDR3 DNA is TGCGCCAGCAGCGGGGGACTAGCACGTGAGGTCCATGAGCAGTTCTTC. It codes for CASSGGLAREVHEQFF.